These T cell receptor beta chains were read from a single sample in a study of blood T cell repertoires in COVID-19. The protocol was immunoSEQ multiplex PCR, while the TCRdb copy is restricted to in-frame clones and leaves out a portion. Of more than 85,000 clones listed, less than 85% are singletons. The sequencing input was peripheral blood. The receptors here all came from a woman between 55 and 75 years old with acute or convalescent COVID-19. Each CDR3 is given with its conserved first and last residue. D genes are given only for firm matches. Some rows have no size entry. The others give once, few or many, or a class for an expanded clone.

V	J	size	D	DNA	CDR3
TRBV11-2	TRBJ1-6	few	-	TGTGCCAGCAGCTTACTGGCGCACGCGGGAGGATCGAATTCACCCCTCCACTTT	CASSLLAHAGGSNSPLHF
TRBV29-1	TRBJ1-2	-	-	TGCAGCGTTGCACAGGGTAGCTATGGCTACACCTTC	CSVAQGSYGYTF
TRBV11-2	TRBJ2-3	-	-	TGTGCCAGCAGCCTGGTAGGACTAAACACAGATACGCAGTATTTT	CASSLVGLNTDTQYF
TRBV7-8	TRBJ2-7	-	TRBD2	TGTGCCAGCAGCTTAGTAGCGGGCAGCTCCTACGAGCAGTACTTC	CASSLVAGSSYEQYF
TRBV6-5	TRBJ2-2	-	TRBD2	TGTGCCAGCAGTTACTCGCAGCGGGGGGTTACCGGGGAGCTGTTTTTT	CASSYSQRGVTGELFF
TRBV5-4	TRBJ2-5	-	TRBD2	TGTGCCAGCAGCAGTAGCGGGGGGGCCGAAGAGACCCAGTACTTC	CASSSSGGAEETQYF
TRBV10-1	TRBJ1-1	-	-	TGCGCCAGCAGTGTCACCAGGGAAGGCACTGAAGCTTTCTTT	CASSVTREGTEAFF
TRBV28	TRBJ2-5	few	-	TGTGCCAGCAGTTTGACTAGTAAGCGCGAGACCCAGTACTTC	CASSLTSKRETQYF
TRBV10-3	TRBJ2-7	-	TRBD1	TGTGCCACGAAGGACAGGGAAAACGAGCAGTACTTC	CATKDRENEQYF
TRBV2	TRBJ2-5	-	-	TGTGCCAGCAGTATTCGGACAGCCTACTCCGCGGAGACCCAGTACTTC	CASSIRTAYSAETQYF
TRBV30	TRBJ2-2	-	-	TGTGCCTGGAGTATGGGGGCTGGCGGGGAGCTGTTTTTT	CAWSMGAGGELFF
TRBV10-3	TRBJ2-2	-	-	TGTGCCATCACCCCAGGCGGGGAGCTGTTTTTT	CAITPGGELFF
TRBV28	TRBJ2-5	-	-	TGTGCCAGCAGTCCCTCAGAGACCCAGTACTTC	CASSPSETQYF
TRBV2	TRBJ1-1	-	TRBD1	TGTGCCAGCAGGCGGAGGACAGGGGGGCTTCAGAGGACCCCCGGGACTGAAGCTTTCTTT	CASRRRTGGLQRTPGTEAFF
TRBV4-2	TRBJ2-1	-	TRBD1	TGTGCCAGCAGCCAAGAAACAGGGGGCATCGGTGAGCAGTTCTTC	CASSQETGGIGEQFF
TRBV5-6	TRBJ2-6	-	TRBD2	TGTGCCAGCAGCCCGCCGGCGGGGGGCGGACCACGGGCCAACGTCCTGACTTTC	CASSPPAGGGPRANVLTF
TRBV7-8	TRBJ1-4	-	-	TGTGCCAGCAGCTTACAGGGAATGAATGAAAAACTGTTTTTT	CASSLQGMNEKLFF
TRBV6-5	TRBJ2-5	-	-	TGTGCCACCCTATCCTGGAGGGGAGGAGAGACCCAGTACTTC	CATLSWRGGETQYF
TRBV19	TRBJ1-5	-	-	TGTGCCAGGCTACCCACAGGGTTGGGAGGGTATCAGCCCCAGCATTTT	CARLPTGLGGYQPQHF
TRBV19	TRBJ1-5	-	-	TGTGCCAGTAGCCAGAACAATCAGCCCCAGCATTTT	CASSQNNQPQHF
TRBV12-5	TRBJ1-5	-	-	TGTGCTAGTGGCATCCCCAGGGGGCCCCAGCATTTT	CASGIPRGPQHF
TRBV6-5	TRBJ2-2	-	-	TGTGCCAGTTTCTGGACATTGAACACCGGGGAGCTGTTTTTT	CASFWTLNTGELFF
TRBV9	TRBJ2-3	-	-	TGTGCCAGCAGCGTAGGAGTCAGGGGCGCTCAAGATACGCAGTATTTT	CASSVGVRGAQDTQYF
TRBV5-4	TRBJ1-6	-	-	TGTGCCAGCGGCACAGGGAGCTCCTATAATTCACCCCTCCACTTT	CASGTGSSYNSPLHF
TRBV5-1	TRBJ1-6	-	-	TGCGCCAGCAGCTTTAAGGGAGAGGATAATTCACCCCTCCACTTT	CASSFKGEDNSPLHF
TRBV12-3/TRBV12-4	TRBJ1-4	-	TRBD1	TGTGCCAGCAGTCCCGACAGGGCGGCACTGTTTTTT	CASSPDRAALFF
TRBV15	TRBJ2-7	-	-	TGTGCCACCAGCAGCCCTCCGGAGGGACAGCCAAGAGATTTCTACGAGCAGTACTTC	CATSSPPEGQPRDFYEQYF
TRBV2	TRBJ1-6	-	-	TGTGCCAGCAGTGATCAATCACCCCTCCACTTT	CASSDQSPLHF
TRBV10-3	TRBJ2-5	-	-	TGTGCCATCAGTGACTCTTTGAGCCAAGAGACCCAGTACTTC	CAISDSLSQETQYF
TRBV7-9	TRBJ1-2	-	TRBD1	TGTGCCAGCAGCTCACAGGCCGGGACAGGAACACGCTATGGCTACACCTTC	CASSSQAGTGTRYGYTF
TRBV10-3	TRBJ2-1	once	TRBD2	TGTGCCATCAAAGGGACTAGCGGGAGGGAGGGCAATGAGCAGTTCTTC	CAIKGTSGREGNEQFF
TRBV27	TRBJ1-3	-	-	TGTGCCAGCAGTTTACGGGGATCCGGAAACACCATATATTTT	CASSLRGSGNTIYF
TRBV24-1	TRBJ2-1	-	TRBD2	TGTGCCACCAGTGATCCACCCGGGACTAGCGGCCCCTACAATGAGCAGTTCTTC	CATSDPPGTSGPYNEQFF
TRBV29-1	TRBJ1-1	-	-	TGCAGCGTTTTGGGGCCCTGGGCCAGCCTGAACACTGAAGCTTTCTTT	CSVLGPWASLNTEAFF
TRBV5-4	TRBJ1-6	-	TRBD1	TGTGCCAGCAGGGAGGGACAGGCCGCCGGGACCCTCCACTTT	CASREGQAAGTLHF
TRBV28	TRBJ1-1	once	-	TGTGCCAGCAGTTTACAGGGCGGGAACACTGAAGCTTTCTTT	CASSLQGGNTEAFF
TRBV12-3/TRBV12-4	TRBJ2-3	-	-	TGTGCCAGCAGTTTAGACCTAGCGCTAACGCAGTATTTT	CASSLDLALTQYF
TRBV5-5	TRBJ1-2	-	-	TGTGCCAGCAGCCAGGATGGGGGGAACTATGGCTACACCTTC	CASSQDGGNYGYTF
TRBV7-2	TRBJ1-4	-	TRBD1	TGTGCCAGCAGCCCCACAGGGGGCGACGAAAAACTGTTTTTT	CASSPTGGDEKLFF
TRBV20-1	TRBJ2-2	-	-	TGCAGTGTACAGTTTGGCGGGGAGCTGTTTTTT	CSVQFGGELFF
TRBV11-2	TRBJ2-5	-	TRBD2	TGTGCCAGCAGCGAGAGCGGGGGGGCTGAGACCCAGTACTTC	CASSESGGAETQYF
TRBV6-2/TRBV6-3	TRBJ2-4	-	TRBD2	TGTGCCAGCAGTTCGGGGGGGACTGTAGCCAAAAACATTCAGTACTTC	CASSSGGTVAKNIQYF
TRBV5-4	TRBJ1-6	-	-	TGTGCCAGCAGCCCTGCGGGGAGTAATTCACCCCTCCACTTT	CASSPAGSNSPLHF
TRBV2	TRBJ1-5	once	-	TGTGCCAGCAGGTTCGGGGGGAGGGGCAATCAGCCCCAGCATTTT	CASRFGGRGNQPQHF
TRBV27	TRBJ2-7	-	TRBD2	TGTGCCAGCGGGCCGGGGACTAGCGGGAGGTTGCGCCGGGTCGAGCAGTACTTC	CASGPGTSGRLRRVEQYF
TRBV4-1	TRBJ2-7	-	-	TGCGCCAGCAGCCAAGTATGGCCTGGTTTGGACGAGCAGTACTTC	CASSQVWPGLDEQYF
TRBV3-1/TRBV3-2	TRBJ1-6	-	-	TGTGCCAGCAGCCTAGGGGAGGGGGGGAATTCACCCCTCCACTTT	CASSLGEGGNSPLHF
TRBV7-2	TRBJ2-5	-	TRBD2	TGTGCCAGCAGCTTAGAACTAGCGGGAGTAATGATCGAGACCCAGTACTTC	CASSLELAGVMIETQYF
TRBV6-5	TRBJ1-1	-	-	TGTGCCGCTACCCCAGGGCCGAACACTGAAGCTTTCTTT	CAATPGPNTEAFF
TRBV7-9	TRBJ2-5	-	-	TGTGCCAGCAGCTTCGGGAGCCAAGAGACCCAGTACTTC	CASSFGSQETQYF
TRBV11-1	TRBJ1-2	once	-	TGTGCCAGCGGCCACCCCCGCGGAGGCTACACCTTC	CASGHPRGGYTF
TRBV7-9	TRBJ1-2	few	-	TGTGCCAGCAGCTTAGTTCGATGGGGAGCCTCGAACTATGGCTACACCTTC	CASSLVRWGASNYGYTF
TRBV6-5	TRBJ2-7	-	-	TGTGCCAGCATATTGGCAGGGTCCTACGAGCAGTACTTC	CASILAGSYEQYF
TRBV27	TRBJ2-7	once	TRBD1	TGTGCCAGCAGTTTATGGCCGGGACAGAACTACGAGCAGTACTTC	CASSLWPGQNYEQYF
TRBV29-1	TRBJ2-1	-	-	TGCAGCGTTGAATTTGGGCTCAATGAGCAGTTCTTC	CSVEFGLNEQFF